This T cell receptor (beta chain) was sequenced during a study of blood T cell repertoires in COVID-19. The wider study: T cells, B-cell-depleted T cells, or PBMCs provided the cDNA or gDNA that served as material.

This clone is a singleton in its sample. The germline CDR1 and CDR2 sequences are SGHRS and YFSETQ. The CDR3 covers 17 residues. With 3 bases removed from V and 4 bases from J, the gap between germline ends came to 22 bases. Methods used by the authors: Amplification from reference gene primers served as the basis for estimated nucleated cell counts. TCRdb's table, derived via immunoSEQ multiplex PCR, lists solely in-frame clones and lacks some. V and J calls and clone size are those listed in that table; D and trimming were worked out from the DNA. The sample records 200,000 to 300,000 clones, more than 80% being singletons.

This receptor was identified in a man in his fifties or sixties who had been exposed to COVID-19. This rearrangement joins TRBV5-1 to TRBJ1-2, with D uncertain. The sample comprised PBMCs or T cells enriched from blood (not recorded which). CDR3 in DNA: TGCGCCAGCAGCTCCCCGGGCGTGAATGTCCGGGGCTATGGCTACACCTTC. This codes for CASSSPGVNVRGYGYTF.